This TCR beta chain appears in the sequencing data of a study of T cells after yellow fever vaccination. Template switching by 5'RACE produced TCR cDNA, adding a universal primer site and UMIs. MiXCR was run by TCRdb on the 5' RACE reads, yielding one entry per CDR3 protein. The data contain under 200,000 distinct CDR3 sequences, approximately 11% of them singletons. This clonotype was counted only a few times. The length of the CDR3 is 15 residues. V gave up 6 bases and J gave up 4 bases; unmatched junction bases: 6. The V and J genes are TRBV12-3 or TRBV12-4 and TRBJ2-2, with TRBD1 matching 9 bases. The sample was CD8+ T cells sorted from PBMCs, taken 15 days after the yellow fever booster vaccination. The clonotype comes from a man younger than 30 who received the YFV17D yellow fever vaccine. The CDR3 is CASSIGTGLTGELFF. DNA for the CDR3: TGTGCCAGCAGCATTGGGACAGGGCTCACCGGGGAGCTGTTTTTT.